This TCR beta chain came from a study of shared clonotypes between healthy human individuals. CDR3 size: 14 residues. Germline assignment: CDR1 SQVTM and CDR2 ANQGSEA. With V trimmed by 5 bases and J by 4 bases, 6 bases remained unmatched. Repertoires were generated with immunoSEQ multiplex PCR, while TCRdb's copy carries only in-frame clones and drops some. Of about 2 million clones in the sample, approximately 95% were seen once. Study-wide points: Sharing across a few donors was seen in 4% to 6.5% of naive CD4 clonotypes.

Turning to this clone: Its specificity is unknown.

This clonotype was sampled from a man aged 18 to 35 in good health. Sequenced: naive CD4+ T cells sorted from blood. Subset noted: CD45RA+ positively selected. This chain connects TRBV29-1 to TRBJ2-2; 8 positions match TRBD1. The CDR3 DNA follows: TGCAGCGTTACCCAGGGGGCGATCACCGGGGAGCTGTTTTTT. Protein: CSVTQGAITGELFF.